Each of the 9 T cell receptor beta chains below was sequenced from the same sample in a study of blood T cell repertoires in COVID-19. The protocol was immunoSEQ multiplex PCR, while the TCRdb copy is restricted to in-frame clones and leaves out a portion. Of 370,000 or so clones in the sample, 70% to 85% were seen once. Sequencing was carried out using peripheral blood. All receptors come from a human donor with acute or convalescent COVID-19. The donor label of this sample is uncertain.

V is TRBV12-5 and J is TRBJ1-2; TRBD1 agrees at 8 bases. CDR3 size: 14 residues. From germline, CDR1 is LGHNT and CDR2 FRNRAP. Trimming removed 1 base from V and 2 bases from J; junction bases left unmatched: 0. This CDR3 reads CASGLGQGNYGYTF. DNA for the CDR3: TGTGCTAGTGGTTTGGGACAGGGGAACTATGGCTACACCTTC.

The V gene is TRBV6-1, the J gene TRBJ2-2, with D perhaps TRBD2 (6 bases). V was trimmed by 2 bases and J by 5 bases, leaving 9 bases between them. The CDR3 is made up of 14 amino acids. CDR1 and CDR2 (germline): MNHNS, SASEGT. CDR3 protein: CASSEWRVTGELFF. The CDR3 nucleotides read TGTGCCAGCAGTGAATGGAGGGTAACCGGGGAGCTGTTTTTT.

The chain's CDR3 is CASRIGQGLGEQYF. CDR3 DNA sequence: TGCGCCAGCAGAATAGGGCAGGGGCTCGGAGAGCAGTACTTC. The J gene is TRBJ2-7, the V gene TRBV5-1, with D possibly matching TRBD1 (6 bases). The CDR3 totals 14 residues. Germline V gives CDR1 SGHRS, CDR2 YFSETQ. The ends were cut back, 5 bases at V and 7 bases at J, with 19 bases in the middle.

This chain joins TRBV28 and TRBJ2-3, with 10 bases aligning to TRBD2. CDR3 length: 15 amino acids. From germline, CDR1 is MDHEN and CDR2 SYDVKM. V lost 5 bases to trimming and J lost 3 bases; unmatched junction nucleotides: 5. The CDR3 here is CASSPRTSGTDTQYF. The CDR3 coding sequence is TGTGCCAGCAGTCCTCGGACTAGCGGAACAGATACGCAGTATTTT.

This chain connects TRBV6-5 to TRBJ1-5; TRBD1 agrees at 7 bases. The CDR3 length is 15 residues. V gave up 6 bases and J gave up 0 bases; unmatched junction bases: 5. The germline CDR1 and CDR2 sequences are MNHEY and SVGAGI. CDR3 region: CASRITGDSNQPQHF. CDR3 DNA sequence: TGTGCCAGCAGGATCACAGGGGATAGCAATCAGCCCCAGCATTTT.

J is TRBJ1-5 and V is TRBV3-1 (or the pseudogene TRBV3-2), with D perhaps TRBD1 (6 bases). Germline CDR1 is LGHDT and CDR2 is YNNKEL (reference sequence). This CDR3 has 14 residues. The V end was cut by 4 bases, the J end by 4 bases, with 11 bases between. The CDR3, as DNA: TGTGCCAGCAGCCGAGATACAGGGAATCAGCCCCAGCATTTT. Amino acid sequence: CASSRDTGNQPQHF.

In this sample, this clone turned up a few times. V is TRBV6-1 and J is TRBJ2-1; 10 positions match TRBD1. Germline assignment: CDR1 MNHNS and CDR2 SASEGT. The CDR3 contains 16 residues. V lost 4 bases to trimming and J lost 6 bases; unmatched junction nucleotides: 9. CDR3 amino acids: CASSGHAGQGRNEQFF. The CDR3 DNA reads TGTGCCAGCAGTGGCCATGCGGGACAGGGGCGCAATGAGCAGTTCTTC.

The rearrangement uses TRBV11-2 and TRBJ2-2, with 9 bases identical to TRBD1. Trimming removed 5 bases from V and 5 bases from J; junction bases left unmatched: 9. The germline gives CDR1 SGHAT, CDR2 FQNNGV. CDR3 size: 16 residues. The CDR3 nucleotides read TGTGCCAGCAGCCCAACAGGGGGCCCTCTAACCGGGGAGCTGTTTTTT. Translation: CASSPTGGPLTGELFF.

This clone was observed a single time. V and J are TRBV9 and TRBJ2-5; possibly TRBD2 for D (6 bases). The V end lost 3 bases, the J end lost 4 bases, and 22 bases lay between the germline ends. The CDR3 sequence is 17 residues long. From germline, CDR1 is SGDLS and CDR2 YYNGEE. CDR3 sequence: CASSGVGGPNGGETQYF. In nucleotides, the CDR3 is TGTGCCAGCAGCGGTGTGGGAGGCCCAAATGGGGGAGAGACCCAGTACTTC.